This T cell receptor (beta chain) was retrieved from a study of T cells in Graves' hyperthyroidism and ophthalmopathy. Study-wide results and caveats: Blood also carried most thyroid clonotypes expanded above 0.001.

CDR3 length: 15 amino acids. Germline-derived CDR1 and CDR2 are SGHTA and FQGNSA. V was clipped by 4 bases and J by 8 bases; unmatched bases: 10. This clonotype appeared many times. The antigen remains unidentified. RNA transcripts provided the source from which TCR beta CDR3 regions were amplified. The primer set for the first-round RT-PCR of the TCR CDR3 was HTBI. In TCRdb, the multiplex PCR reads were re-called with MiXCR into one record per CDR3 protein. The sample yields around 34,000 distinct CDR3 sequences, roughly half seen once. Ophthalmopathy patients showed a Clinical Activity Score of at least 3, NOSPECS grade of at least 4 and duration under 3 months. Diagnostic assessment was based on clinical symptoms, serum thyroxine and TRAb, thyroid ultrasound and orbital computed tomography.

This receptor was taken from a woman aged 40 to 49 with Graves' ophthalmopathy. The chain uses TRBV7-2 and TRBJ1-4; 7 nucleotides agree with TRBD1. Sequencing was performed on blood. In DNA, the CDR3 is TGTGCCAGCAGCTGGTCGCCAGGGGGAGGGGAAAAACTGTTTTTT. As protein: CASSWSPGGGEKLFF. Full variable domain (missing parts from reference TRBV7-2 and TRBJ1-4): GAGVSQSPSNKVTEKGKDVELRCDPISGHTALYWYRQSLGQGLEFLIYFQGNSAPDKSGLPSDRFSAERTGGSVSTLTIQRTQQEDSAVYLCASSWSPGGGEKLFFGSGTQLSVL.